This T cell receptor beta chain was retrieved from a study of T-cell memory formation after mild COVID-19. For the study at large: Largely donor-specific TCR clusters were found.

Sample barcodes and UMIs were carried by the TCR alpha and TCR beta cDNA libraries that 5'RACE generated with constant-segment primers. TCRdb ran MiXCR on the 5' RACE reads and lists one entry per CDR3 protein. The sample has 550,000 to 700,000 distinct CDR3 sequences; 17% are singletons. There are a few counts of this clonotype. Its antigen is unknown. Study results and caveats: Pre-infection memory carried some responding clones, suggesting that cross-reactive memory joined.

This CDR3 spans 20 amino acids. Trimming cost V 0 bases and J 9 bases; bases outside gene matches: 27. Germline CDR1 and CDR2: DFQATT and SNEGSKA (reference sequence). Source material: PBMCs or a T cell subset sorted from them (not recorded which). V gene TRBV20-1 combines with J gene TRBJ2-5, with TRBD2 matching over 8 bases. This receptor was identified in an adult woman who had mild COVID-19 (a few samples of this study predate the infection). Cell type and time point are not known. The CDR3 sequence is CSARDLTPGLGYGGKRAQYF. The CDR3 DNA is TGCAGTGCTAGAGACCTAACTCCGGGACTAGGTTACGGGGGTAAGCGGGCCCAGTACTTC.